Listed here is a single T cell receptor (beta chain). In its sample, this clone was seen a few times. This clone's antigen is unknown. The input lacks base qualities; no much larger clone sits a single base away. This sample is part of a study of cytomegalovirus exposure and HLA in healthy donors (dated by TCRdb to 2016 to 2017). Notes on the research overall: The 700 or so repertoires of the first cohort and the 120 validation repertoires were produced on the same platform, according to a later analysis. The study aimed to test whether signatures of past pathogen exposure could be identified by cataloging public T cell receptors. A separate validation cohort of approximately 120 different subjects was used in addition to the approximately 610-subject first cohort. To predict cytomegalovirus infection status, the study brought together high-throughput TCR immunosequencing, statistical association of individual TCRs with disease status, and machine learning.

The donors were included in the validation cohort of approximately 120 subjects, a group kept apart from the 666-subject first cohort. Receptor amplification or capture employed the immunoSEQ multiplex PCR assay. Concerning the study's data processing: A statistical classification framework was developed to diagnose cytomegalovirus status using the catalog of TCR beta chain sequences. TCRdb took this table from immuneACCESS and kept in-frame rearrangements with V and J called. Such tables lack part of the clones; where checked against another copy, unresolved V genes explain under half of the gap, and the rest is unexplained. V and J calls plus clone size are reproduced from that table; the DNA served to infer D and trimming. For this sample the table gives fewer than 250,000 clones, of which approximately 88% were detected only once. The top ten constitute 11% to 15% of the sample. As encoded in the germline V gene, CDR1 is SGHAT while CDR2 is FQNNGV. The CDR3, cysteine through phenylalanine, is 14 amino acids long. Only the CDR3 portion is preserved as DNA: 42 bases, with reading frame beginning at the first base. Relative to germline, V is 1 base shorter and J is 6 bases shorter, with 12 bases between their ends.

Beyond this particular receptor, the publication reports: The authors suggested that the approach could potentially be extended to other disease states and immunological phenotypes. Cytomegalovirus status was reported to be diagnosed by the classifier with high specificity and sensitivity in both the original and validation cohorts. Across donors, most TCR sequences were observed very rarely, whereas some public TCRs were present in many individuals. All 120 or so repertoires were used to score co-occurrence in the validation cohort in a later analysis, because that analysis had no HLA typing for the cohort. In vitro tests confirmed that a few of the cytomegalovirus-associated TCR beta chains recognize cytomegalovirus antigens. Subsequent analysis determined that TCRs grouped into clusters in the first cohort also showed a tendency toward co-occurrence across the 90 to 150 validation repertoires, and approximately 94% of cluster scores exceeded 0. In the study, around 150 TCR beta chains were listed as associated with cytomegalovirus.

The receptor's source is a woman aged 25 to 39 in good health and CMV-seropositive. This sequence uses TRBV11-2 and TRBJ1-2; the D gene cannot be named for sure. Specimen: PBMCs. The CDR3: CASSLVGGIHGYTF. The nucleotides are TGTGCCAGCAGCTTAGTTGGAGGGATCCATGGCTACACCTTC.